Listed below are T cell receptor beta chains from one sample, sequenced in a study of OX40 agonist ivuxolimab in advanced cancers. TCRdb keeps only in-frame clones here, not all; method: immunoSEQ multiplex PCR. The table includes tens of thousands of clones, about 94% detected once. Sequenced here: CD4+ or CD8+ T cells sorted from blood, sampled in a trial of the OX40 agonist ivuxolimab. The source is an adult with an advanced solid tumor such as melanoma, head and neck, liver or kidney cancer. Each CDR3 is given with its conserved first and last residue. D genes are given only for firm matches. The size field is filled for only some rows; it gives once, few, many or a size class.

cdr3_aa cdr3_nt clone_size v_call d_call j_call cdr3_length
CASTPVLDGPQYF TGTGCCAGCACCCCTGTCCTTGATGGGCCGCAGTATTTT - TRBV28 - TRBJ2-3 13
CASSLPPDRNSYEQYF TGTGCCAGCAGCTTACCCCCGGACAGGAACTCCTACGAGCAGTACTTC - TRBV7-6 TRBD1 TRBJ2-7 16
CASREGGTEAFF TGTGCCAGCCGTGAGGGGGGCACTGAAGCTTTCTTT - TRBV27 - TRBJ1-1 12
CATSRDRLMNTEAFF TGTGCCACCAGCAGAGATAGACTGATGAACACTGAAGCTTTCTTT - TRBV15 - TRBJ1-1 15
CASSLLGRSGELFF TGTGCCAGCAGCTTACTCGGGAGATCCGGGGAGCTGTTTTTT - TRBV7-6 - TRBJ2-2 14
CASSPVKREGASTDTQYF TGTGCCAGCAGCCCCGTGAAGCGGGAGGGCGCGTCAACAGATACGCAGTATTTT - TRBV9 TRBD2 TRBJ2-3 18
CASSLGETQYF TGTGCCAGCAGTTTGGGGGAGACCCAGTACTTC - TRBV27 - TRBJ2-5 11
CASSPRQGSFGEQYF TGTGCCAGCAGCCCGAGACAGGGGTCCTTTGGGGAGCAGTACTTC - TRBV9 TRBD1 TRBJ2-7 15
CASSYGGRFEQYF TGTGCCAGCAGCTACGGAGGGAGGTTCGAGCAGTACTTC - TRBV5-4 - TRBJ2-7 13
CASSWSGEGTEAFF TGTGCCAGCAGTTGGTCCGGGGAGGGCACTGAAGCTTTCTTT few TRBV6-6 - TRBJ1-1 14
CASSEAQGGPYEQYF TGTGCCAGCAGTGAAGCGCAGGGCGGACCCTACGAGCAGTACTTC once TRBV6-1 - TRBJ2-7 15
CASSPSRGPPMNTGELFF TGTGCCAGCTCACCAAGTAGAGGACCGCCGATGAACACCGGGGAGCTGTTTTTT - TRBV18 - TRBJ2-2 18
CASSDTGNVGYTF TGTGCCAGCAGTGACACGGGGAATGTTGGCTACACCTTC - TRBV6-1 - TRBJ1-2 13
CASSSIAGERGSGANVLTF TGCGCCAGCAGCTCAATAGCGGGAGAAAGGGGCTCTGGGGCCAACGTCCTGACTTTC - TRBV5-1 TRBD2 TRBJ2-6 19
CASSLVVSTSGISYEQYF TGTGCCAGCAGCTTAGTAGTTTCGACTAGCGGGATCTCCTACGAGCAGTACTTC - TRBV11-2 TRBD2 TRBJ2-7 18
CASSFLLGLATNEQFF TGTGCCAGCAGTTTTTTATTGGGACTAGCTACCAATGAGCAGTTCTTC - TRBV27 TRBD2 TRBJ2-1 16
CASSIGLAGVSYEQYF TGTGCCAGTAGTATAGGGCTAGCGGGAGTGAGCTACGAGCAGTACTTC - TRBV19 TRBD2 TRBJ2-7 16
CASSESGSPSIEQYF TGTGCCAGCAGCGAATCAGGGTCACCCTCTATTGAGCAGTACTTC - TRBV9 - TRBJ2-7 15
CASSSWAGLTKNIQYF TGTGCCAGCAGCTCGTGGGCGGGATTAACCAAAAACATTCAGTACTTC - TRBV7-2 - TRBJ2-4 16
CASSFLSGTDTQYF TGTGCCAGCAGTTTTCTTTCGGGCACAGATACGCAGTATTTT - TRBV28 - TRBJ2-3 14
CASSYGLAGHEQYF TGTGCCAGCAGCTATGGACTAGCGGGACACGAGCAGTACTTC - TRBV7-2 TRBD2 TRBJ2-7 14
CASSQVGWEQYF TGTGCCAGCAGCCAAGTGGGGTGGGAGCAGTACTTC - TRBV14 - TRBJ2-7 12
CASTKGRQGSEKLFF TGTGCCAGCACCAAAGGCCGACAGGGGAGTGAAAAACTGTTTTTT - TRBV7-8 TRBD1 TRBJ1-4 15
CAISESQGAKTEAFF TGTGCCATCAGTGAGTCCCAGGGGGCGAAGACTGAAGCTTTCTTT - TRBV10-3 TRBD1 TRBJ1-1 15
CSVDRAGYGYTF TGCAGCGTTGACAGGGCCGGCTATGGCTACACCTTC - TRBV29-1 - TRBJ1-2 12
CASSLYSGDTEAFF TGTGCCAGCAGTTTGTATTCCGGGGACACTGAAGCTTTCTTT - TRBV28 - TRBJ1-1 14
CAISESAENSPLHF TGTGCCATCAGTGAGTCGGCAGAAAATTCACCCCTCCACTTT - TRBV10-3 - TRBJ1-6 14
CASSSERGSYEQYF TGTGCCAGCAGCTCCGAACGGGGCTCCTACGAGCAGTACTTC - TRBV7-9 - TRBJ2-7 14
CASSGGQGLTYEQYF TGTGCCAGCAGCGGGGGACAGGGGTTGACCTACGAGCAGTACTTC - TRBV9 TRBD1 TRBJ2-7 15
CASSLVVRGYEQYF TGTGCCAGCAGCTTAGTCGTACGAGGATACGAGCAGTACTTC once TRBV5-8 - TRBJ2-7 14
CASSHRDTSYEQYF TGTGCCAGCAGTCACCGGGACACCTCCTACGAGCAGTACTTC - TRBV6-5 - TRBJ2-7 14
CASSVGAAPGELFF TGTGCCAGCAGCGTAGGGGCGGCACCCGGGGAGCTGTTTTTT - TRBV9 - TRBJ2-2 14
CASSLGTNSGNTIYF TGTGCCAGCAGCTTAGGGACGAACTCTGGAAACACCATATATTTT - TRBV5-6 - TRBJ1-3 15
CASSLPSGSETQYF TGTGCCAGCAGCTTACCGTCAGGGTCGGAGACCCAGTACTTC - TRBV7-9 - TRBJ2-5 14
CSAGGVVGYGSGANVLTF TGCAGCGCCGGGGGTGTTGTGGGGTACGGCTCTGGGGCCAACGTCCTGACTTTC - TRBV29-1 - TRBJ2-6 18
CASSKGGRKAHNEQFF TGTGCCAGCAGCAAAGGGGGGAGGAAAGCCCACAATGAGCAGTTCTTC - TRBV21-1 - TRBJ2-1 16
CASSEGSGELFF TGTGCCAGCAGCGAGGGATCCGGGGAGCTGTTTTTT - TRBV9 - TRBJ2-2 12
CASSPGQANQPQHF TGTGCCAGCAGCCCCGGACAGGCCAATCAGCCCCAGCATTTT - TRBV7-9 TRBD1 TRBJ1-5 14
CASSLHTGKSGNTIYF TGTGCCAGCAGCTTGCACACAGGGAAAAGCGGAAACACCATATATTTT - TRBV5-6 - TRBJ1-3 16
CASSQGVGEQYF TGTGCCAGCAGCCAAGGGGTGGGCGAGCAGTACTTC - TRBV5-4 - TRBJ2-7 12
CAWSSSGREETQYF TGTGCCTGGAGTTCGAGCGGGAGAGAAGAGACCCAGTACTTC - TRBV30 TRBD2 TRBJ2-5 14
CASSTGTSGRLSTDTQYF TGTGCCAGCAGCACCGGGACTAGCGGGAGGCTTAGCACAGATACGCAGTATTTT - TRBV9 TRBD2 TRBJ2-3 18
CASSLSAHEQFF TGTGCCAGCAGCTTATCAGCCCATGAGCAGTTCTTC - TRBV7-9 - TRBJ2-1 12
CASSLGSWEANLYEQYF TGTGCCAGCAGCTTAGGTTCTTGGGAGGCGAACCTTTACGAGCAGTACTTC - TRBV7-6 - TRBJ2-7 17
CASSLPGLGGREQYF TGTGCCAGCAGCCTACCGGGCCTCGGGGGACGCGAGCAGTACTTC - TRBV6-6 - TRBJ2-7 15
CASSLGLEGAEYF TGTGCCAGCAGCTTGGGTCTCGAGGGGGCCGAGTACTTC medium-sized TRBV5-5 TRBD1 TRBJ2-7 13
CASSQGAGTSFYEQYF TGCGCCAGCAGCCAAGGAGCCGGGACTAGTTTCTACGAGCAGTACTTC - TRBV4-3 TRBD2 TRBJ2-7 16
CASSPEGLAEFYEQYF TGTGCCAGCAGCCCCGAGGGACTAGCGGAATTTTACGAGCAGTACTTC - TRBV9 TRBD2 TRBJ2-7 16
CASSLYGGSQPQHF TGTGCCAGCAGCTTGTACGGTGGGAGTCAGCCCCAGCATTTT - TRBV5-5 - TRBJ1-5 14
CAISSETGHYNEQFF TGTGCCATCAGTTCGGAGACAGGGCACTACAATGAGCAGTTCTTC - TRBV10-3 TRBD1 TRBJ2-1 15
CASSQDSGRYTGELFF TGCGCCAGCAGCCAAGATAGCGGGAGGTACACCGGGGAGCTGTTTTTT - TRBV4-3 TRBD2 TRBJ2-2 16
CASVNRDRDSYEQYF TGTGCCAGCGTCAACCGGGACCGCGACTCCTACGAGCAGTACTTC - TRBV7-9 - TRBJ2-7 15
CASSGTNGNTDTQYF TGTGCCAGCTCAGGCACAAATGGAAACACAGATACGCAGTATTTT - TRBV18 - TRBJ2-3 15
CATSRGSRLAVRDTQYF TGTGCCACCAGCAGAGGTTCGAGACTAGCGGTGAGGGATACGCAGTATTTT - TRBV15 TRBD2 TRBJ2-3 17
CASSGTGLAGLQETQYF TGCGCCAGCAGCGGGACGGGACTAGCGGGATTACAAGAGACCCAGTACTTC - TRBV4-3 TRBD2 TRBJ2-5 17